The 16 T cell receptor beta chains below all came from one sample that was sequenced in a study of blood T cell repertoires in COVID-19. Assay used: immunoSEQ multiplex PCR; TCRdb lists only in-frame clones, some missing. The sample yields roughly 400,000 clones, 88% seen once. The sequenced sample was PBMCs or T cells enriched from blood (not recorded which). The receptors were sampled from a woman in her thirties or forties with acute COVID-19.

This chain joins TRBV4-1 and TRBJ2-6, with 10 bases matching TRBD2. The CDR3 covers 19 residues. Germline CDR1 MGHRA, CDR2 YSYEKL. With 4 bases clipped from V and 1 base from J, the junction kept 10 bases outside the gene matches. The CDR3, as DNA: TGCGCCAGCAGCCCGTTGGGGTTAGCGGGGGGTTCTGGGGCCAACGTCCTGACTTTC. It specifies CASSPLGLAGGSGANVLTF.

V usage is TRBV5-1 and J usage is TRBJ2-1; 10 positions agree with TRBD1. CDR1 and CDR2 from the germline V gene are SGHRS and YFSETQ. The CDR3 consists of 15 residues. J lost 7 bases, V lost 3 bases, and 7 bases had no gene match. The CDR3 here is CASSSDPGQGNEQFF. Written as DNA, the CDR3 is TGCGCCAGCAGCTCCGATCCGGGACAGGGGAATGAGCAGTTCTTC.

This chain joins TRBV24-1 and TRBJ2-1, with a possible D match to TRBD2 (5 bases). Germline V gene lookup returns CDR1 KGHDR and CDR2 SFDVKD. The CDR3 sequence is 13 residues long. V lost 3 bases, J lost 4 bases, and 6 bases lay in between. CDR3 in DNA: TGTGCCACCAGTGATGAGGGATACAATGAGCAGTTCTTC. The encoded protein is CATSDEGYNEQFF.

V and J are TRBV10-3 and TRBJ1-1, with D hard to call. This CDR3 contains 13 residues. The germline V and J ends were trimmed by 5 bases and 4 bases, with 11 bases remaining between them. Germline CDR1 reads ENHRY; CDR2 reads SYGVKD. The CDR3 coding sequence is TGTGCCATCAGTCAAACCCCGAGCACTGAAGCTTTCTTT. Its protein is CAISQTPSTEAFF.

V gene TRBV15 combines with J gene TRBJ2-3; TRBD2 agrees at 9 bases. With V trimmed by 5 bases and J by 6 bases, 12 bases remained unmatched. The CDR3 sequence is 16 residues long. Germline V lookup: CDR1 LNHNV, CDR2 YYDKDF (reference sequence). This CDR3 reads CATSFFNSGGRDTQYF. CDR3 nucleotides: TGTGCCACCAGCTTTTTCAATAGCGGGGGCCGGGATACGCAGTATTTT. The full variable domain, its missing parts supplied by reference TRBV15 and TRBJ2-3, is DAMVIQNPRYQVTQFGKPVTLSCSQTLNHNVMYWYQQKSSQAPKLLFHYYDKDFNNEADTPDNFQSRRPNTSFCFLDIRSPGLGDTAMYLCATSFFNSGGRDTQYFGPGTRLTVL.

The chain employs TRBV27 and TRBJ2-1, with 15 bases lining up with TRBD2. Germline V gives CDR1 MNHEY, CDR2 SMNVEV (reference sequence). Unmatched junction bases numbered 5, after V lost 5 bases and J lost 0 bases. The CDR3 sequence is 18 residues long. In DNA, the CDR3 is TGTGCCAGCAGTACAGGGACTAGCGGGGGGAGCTCCTACAATGAGCAGTTCTTC. It codes for CASSTGTSGGSSYNEQFF.

This chain joins TRBV5-1 and TRBJ1-1, with D possibly being TRBD1 (5 bases). The CDR3 has 14 residues. Germline V CDR1 and CDR2: SGHRS, YFSETQ. Trimming removed 5 bases at V and 4 bases at J, with 15 bases between. The CDR3 spells CASRAPGGSTEAFF. In DNA, the CDR3 is TGCGCCAGCAGGGCCCCGGGGGGTTCCACTGAAGCTTTCTTT.

V and J are TRBV4-1 and TRBJ1-4; D perhaps matches TRBD1 (5 bases). The V end lost 1 base, the J end lost 7 bases, and 19 bases lay between the germline ends. The germline gives CDR1 MGHRA, CDR2 YSYEKL. The CDR3 loop spans 17 amino acids. CDR3 sequence: CASSQATAAAGGEKLFF. Here the CDR3 DNA reads TGCGCCAGCAGCCAAGCCACTGCAGCCGCCGGGGGTGAAAAACTGTTTTTT.

The chain links TRBV27 to TRBJ1-2; 8 positions match TRBD1. This CDR3 is 13 amino acids long. J lost 6 bases, V lost 5 bases, and 5 bases had no gene match. Germline CDR1 MNHEY, CDR2 SMNVEV (reference sequence). The CDR3 region is CASSGRTGNGYTF. CDR3 nucleotides: TGTGCCAGCAGTGGACGGACAGGGAATGGCTACACCTTC.

A single count supports this clone. J is TRBJ2-1 and V is TRBV5-1, with a weak D call TRBD1 (5 bases). The CDR3 is 14 residues long. CDR1 and CDR2 from the germline V gene are SGHRS and YFSETQ. Trimming cost V 7 bases and J 0 bases, with 11 bases left between them. The CDR3 DNA reads as TGCGCCAGCGCCCAGGGAAGCTCCTACAATGAGCAGTTCTTC. Its protein product is CASAQGSSYNEQFF.

The chain has TRBV25-1 and TRBJ2-5, with 15 bases aligning to TRBD2. V gave up 5 bases and J gave up 6 bases; unmatched junction bases: 4. The CDR3 contains 15 residues. Germline V gene data show CDR1 as MGHDK and CDR2 as SYGVNS. The CDR3 nucleotides are TGTGCCAGCAGTCGGACTAGCGGGGGGGCGAAGACCCAGTACTTC. Translation: CASSRTSGGAKTQYF.

V is TRBV3-1 (or the pseudogene TRBV3-2) and J is TRBJ2-3; 8 bases are shared with TRBD1. Germline V lookup: CDR1 LGHDT, CDR2 YNNKEL (reference sequence). Trimming at V came to 6 bases and at J to 4 bases, leaving 9 bases not matched to a gene. The CDR3 spans 15 residues. The DNA for the CDR3 is TGTGCCAGCAGTCAGGGGGCTAGCAGCTCAGATACGCAGTATTTT. This encodes CASSQGASSSDTQYF.

The CDR3 region is CASSPSGLAGSSYNEQFF. CDR3 nucleotide sequence: TGTGCCAGCAGCCCGTCGGGACTAGCGGGGAGCTCCTACAATGAGCAGTTCTTC. The chain employs TRBV13 and TRBJ2-1, with 13 bases that match TRBD2. Trimming took 5 bases from V and 0 from J; bases not matched to a gene: 7. This CDR3 is 18 amino acids long. Per the germline V gene, CDR1 is PRHDT and CDR2 is FYEKMQ (reference sequence).

J is TRBJ2-1 and V is TRBV10-2; TRBD1 is a possible D gene (6 bases). The germline CDR1 and CDR2 sequences are WSHSY and SAAADI. The CDR3 spans 12 residues. V was cut by 6 bases and J by 6 bases, with 9 bases left in between. CDR3 nucleotide sequence: TGCGCCAGCAGGGACAGCGTCAATGAGCAGTTCTTC. This codes for CASRDSVNEQFF.

The rearrangement links TRBV5-4 to TRBJ2-5, with 13 bases matching TRBD2. The V gene's germline CDR1 is SGHNT and CDR2 YYREEE (reference sequence). This CDR3 spans 16 amino acids. The V and J ends lost 5 bases and 2 bases, in that order; junction bases with no gene match: 6. CDR3 sequence: CASRETSGGRQETQYF. CDR3 nucleotide sequence: TGTGCCAGCAGAGAGACTAGCGGGGGGCGTCAAGAGACCCAGTACTTC. Full variable domain (rest looked up from reference TRBV5-4 and TRBJ2-5): ETGVTQSPTHLIKTRGQQVTLRCSSQSGHNTVSWYQQALGQGPQFIFQYYREEENGRGNFPPRFSGLQFPNYSSELNVNALELDDSALYLCASRETSGGRQETQYFGPGTRLLVL.

J is TRBJ1-2 and V is TRBV9; TRBD1 is a possible D gene (5 bases). The CDR3 is 12 amino acids. Germline CDR1 reads SGDLS; CDR2 reads YYNGEE. Trimming shortened V by 3 bases and J by 8 bases, and 11 bases separated the two germline ends. This CDR3 is CASSAQVWGYTF. In DNA, the CDR3 is TGTGCCAGCAGCGCACAGGTTTGGGGCTACACCTTC.